The 21 T cell receptor beta chains reported below all come from one sample, sequenced in a study of T cell responses to AZD1222 COVID-19 vaccine. Repertoires were generated with immunoSEQ multiplex PCR, while TCRdb's copy carries only in-frame clones and drops some. The data show 150,000 or so clones, about 91% seen once. The sequencing used peripheral blood, collected on day 0 of MenACWY control vaccination. The receptors come from an adult in good health.

The count of this clone is one. The chain is built from TRBV27 and TRBJ2-2, with D perhaps matching TRBD1 (6 bases). Germline V gene lookup returns CDR1 MNHEY and CDR2 SMNVEV (reference sequence). The CDR3 extends over 17 amino acids. The V end was cut by 5 bases, the J end by 1 base, with 17 bases between. The CDR3 DNA reads as TGTGCCAGCAGTATACTACTGGGGACATTGAACACCGGGGAGCTGTTTTTT. Its translation is CASSILLGTLNTGELFF.

V is TRBV18 and J is TRBJ2-2; D remains ambiguous. The CDR3 consists of 15 residues. Looked up from germline, CDR1 is KGHSH and CDR2 is LQKENI. Trimming shortened V by 1 base and J by 4 bases, and 10 bases separated the two germline ends. DNA for the CDR3: TGTGCCAGCTCACCACTTGCCAGGTCCACCGGGGAGCTGTTTTTT. Protein sequence: CASSPLARSTGELFF.

The rearrangement links TRBV30 to TRBJ1-2, with a tentative D call TRBD1 (6 bases). In germline, CDR1 is GTSNPN, CDR2 SVGIG (reference sequence). Deletions cut 3 bases from V and 2 bases from J, with 10 bases between. CDR3 length: 13 amino acids. The CDR3 spells CAWSRRGNYGYTF. The CDR3 DNA reads as TGTGCCTGGAGCCGCAGGGGAAACTATGGCTACACCTTC. The whole variable domain, filled in from reference TRBV30 and TRBJ1-2, reads SQTIHQWPATLVQPVGSPLSLECTVEGTSNPNLYWYRQAAGRGLQLLFYSVGIGQISSEVPQNLSASRPQDRQFILSSKKLLLSDSGFYLCAWSRRGNYGYTFGSGTRLTVV.

V and J are TRBV30 and TRBJ1-1, with 7 positions matching TRBD1. In germline, CDR1 is GTSNPN, CDR2 SVGIG (reference sequence). V shed 5 bases and J 3 bases; nucleotides not matched to a gene: 3. The CDR3 runs to 12 residues. The CDR3 protein is CAWGTVYTEAFF. DNA for the CDR3: TGTGCCTGGGGGACAGTTTACACTGAAGCTTTCTTT.

This chain uses TRBV12-3 or TRBV12-4 with TRBJ1-1; D is unresolved. V was cut by 6 bases and J by 0 bases, with 8 bases left in between. The CDR3 loop spans 13 amino acids. CDR3 bases: TGTGCCAGCAGGTTTGATCTGAACACTGAAGCTTTCTTT. This sequence encodes CASRFDLNTEAFF.

The rearrangement uses TRBV6-2 or TRBV6-3 and TRBJ1-5, with 10 bases identical to TRBD1. The CDR3 runs to 16 residues. Germline V gene data show CDR1 as MNHEY and CDR2 as SVGEGT. V lost 5 bases and J lost 3; bases outside the gene matches: 7. For the CDR3, the DNA is TGTGCCAGCAGTGCCTGGGACAGGGGATACAATCAGCCCCAGCATTTT. Encoded protein: CASSAWDRGYNQPQHF.

CDR3 amino acids: CASSLLAGRFTDTQYF. DNA for the CDR3: TGCGCCAGCAGCTTACTAGCGGGTAGATTCACAGATACGCAGTATTTT. The gene calls are TRBV5-1 and TRBJ2-3; 9 bases are shared with TRBD2. V was clipped by 2 bases and J by 2 bases; unmatched bases: 6. Germline CDR1 reads SGHRS; CDR2 reads YFSETQ. The CDR3 runs to 16 residues.

This clone came up a few times. The chain combines TRBV11-1 with TRBJ2-1; 15 nucleotides line up with TRBD2. Germline lookup yields CDR1 SGHAT and CDR2 FQDESV (reference sequence). V dropped 1 base and J dropped 10; count of bases not matched to a gene: 5. This CDR3 contains 16 residues. Here the CDR3 reads CASSLVGTSGRPEQFF. The CDR3, as DNA: TGTGCCAGCAGCTTAGTTGGGACTAGCGGGAGGCCGGAGCAGTTCTTC.

The V and J genes are TRBV5-4 and TRBJ1-5; D is perhaps TRBD1 (5 bases). This CDR3 has 13 amino acids. V was pared by 2 bases and J by 5 bases, with 8 bases between. CDR1 is SGHNT, CDR2 YYREEE, per germline (reference sequence). The CDR3 protein is CASSFDRDQPQHF. The CDR3 DNA is TGTGCCAGCAGCTTTGACAGAGATCAGCCCCAGCATTTT.

This clone appeared once. DNA of the CDR3: TGCGCCAGCAGCTTAACCGGGACAGGGCTGATCGGGGAGCAGTACTTC. It encodes CASSLTGTGLIGEQYF. The chain recombines TRBV5-1 with TRBJ2-7; 9 positions match TRBD1. This CDR3 is built from 16 residues. The ends lost 2 bases at V and 7 bases at J; junction bases unmatched: 13. Germline CDR1 reads SGHRS; CDR2 reads YFSETQ.

V usage is TRBV4-1 and J usage is TRBJ1-2; 8 positions agree with TRBD1. Germline values: CDR1 MGHRA, CDR2 YSYEKL. V lost 1 base and J lost 4; bases outside the gene matches: 5. CDR3 length: 15 residues. CDR3: CASSQASDRVYGYTF. CDR3 coding DNA: TGCGCCAGCAGCCAAGCCTCGGACAGGGTCTATGGCTACACCTTC.

The V gene is TRBV5-4, the J gene TRBJ1-1; a possible D gene is TRBD1 (6 bases). This CDR3 is built from 14 residues. V was cut by 4 bases and J by 4 bases, with 14 bases left in between. From germline, CDR1 is SGHNT and CDR2 YYREEE (reference sequence). DNA for the CDR3: TGTGCCAGCAGCCCAGGGGTGGGGGGCACTGAAGCTTTCTTT. Translated, it gives CASSPGVGGTEAFF.

This clone was seen ten or more times. The chain carries TRBV5-8 and TRBJ2-1, with 8 bases matching TRBD2. CDR1 and CDR2 (germline): SGHTS, YDEGEE. The CDR3 contains 14 residues. J was trimmed by 9 bases and V by 2 bases; bases with no gene match: 7. The chain's CDR3 is CASSLNGGAGEQFF. The CDR3 nucleotides read TGTGCCAGCAGCTTAAACGGGGGGGCCGGTGAGCAGTTCTTC.

V usage is TRBV11-3 and J usage is TRBJ1-2; tentatively, D is TRBD1 (5 bases). The CDR3 extends over 14 amino acids. Looked up from germline, CDR1 is SGHNT and CDR2 is YENEEA. Trimming pared 5 bases from V and 8 bases from J, leaving 18 bases between. In DNA, the CDR3 is TGTGCCAGCAGCGCGACCGGGACCCCTTACGGCTACACCTTC. Residues: CASSATGTPYGYTF.

The chain carries TRBV13 and TRBJ2-3; 8 bases fit TRBD1. The V segment lost 5 bases and the J segment 3 bases; nucleotides outside the gene matches: 13. CDR1 and CDR2 (germline): PRHDT, FYEKMQ (reference sequence). CDR3 length: 17 residues. In DNA form, the CDR3 reads TGTGCCAGCAGCCCCCTAGGGAGAGGGACAGGTACAGATACGCAGTATTTT. Encoded protein: CASSPLGRGTGTDTQYF.

V and J are TRBV27 and TRBJ2-2; 13 bases align to TRBD2. Germline lookup yields CDR1 MNHEY and CDR2 SMNVEV (reference sequence). The CDR3 consists of 17 residues. V shed 3 bases, J shed 7 bases, and the junction held 8 bases outside the gene matches. CDR3 loop: CASSFSGLAGAIGELFF. DNA of the CDR3: TGTGCCAGCAGTTTCTCAGGACTAGCGGGAGCCATCGGGGAGCTGTTTTTT.

V gene TRBV28 combines with J gene TRBJ2-2; D remains ambiguous. Germline V gene data show CDR1 as MDHEN and CDR2 as SYDVKM. The V gene lost 7 bases and the J gene lost 5 bases, with 11 bases spanning the gap. The CDR3 is made up of 13 amino acids. The CDR3 sequence: CASIPGTTGELFF. In nucleotides, the CDR3 is TGTGCCAGCATCCCCGGTACAACCGGGGAGCTGTTTTTT.

V is TRBV30 and J is TRBJ1-1; 9 bases agree with TRBD1. This CDR3 region has 17 residues. CDR1 is GTSNPN and CDR2 is SVGIG in the germline V gene (reference sequence). Trimming took 5 bases from V and 7 from J; bases not matched to a gene: 20. The CDR3 protein is CAWATRDRAFSRGEAFF. The CDR3 DNA sequence: TGTGCCTGGGCGACACGGGACAGGGCCTTCTCAAGGGGTGAAGCTTTCTTT. Drawing the rest from reference TRBV30 and TRBJ1-1, the complete variable domain is SQTIHQWPATLVQPVGSPLSLECTVEGTSNPNLYWYRQAAGRGLQLLFYSVGIGQISSEVPQNLSASRPQDRQFILSSKKLLLSDSGFYLCAWATRDRAFSRGEAFFGQGTRLTVV.

This clone was found a few times. The chain combines TRBV12-3 or TRBV12-4 with TRBJ1-3; possible D gene TRBD1, 5 bases. V was cut by 8 bases and J by 0 bases, with 8 bases left in between. CDR3 length: 13 amino acids. CDR3 loop: CASGAYSGNTIYF. The CDR3 DNA reads TGTGCCAGCGGGGCCTACTCTGGAAACACCATATATTTT.

V usage is TRBV2 and J usage is TRBJ2-3, with 15 bases matching TRBD2. Per the germline V gene, CDR1 is SNHLY and CDR2 is FYNNEI. The CDR3 spans 15 residues. Germline trimming cut 4 bases from V and 6 bases from J; bases unmatched to any gene: 2. The CDR3 region has the DNA TGTGCCAGCAGTGGGACTAGCGGGAGGGCTGATACGCAGTATTTT. Its protein product is CASSGTSGRADTQYF.

The CDR3 region has the DNA TGTGCCAGCAGGGAGGGGGCGCGAGCTTTCTTT. This translates into CASREGARAFF. The genes are TRBV2 and TRBJ1-1; 7 bases line up with TRBD1. J was trimmed by 10 bases and V by 6 bases; bases with no gene match: 5. CDR3 length: 11 residues. Germline V gene sequence: CDR1 SNHLY, CDR2 FYNNEI.